The entry that follows covers one TCR beta chain sequence. The data were obtained in a study of blood T cell repertoires in COVID-19. In the original analysis: Quantification of nucleated cells was approximated via reference gene primer amplification. Profiled with immunoSEQ multiplex PCR; TCRdb holds only in-frame clones, not every one. V and J calls and clone size are copied from that table; D and trimming were computed from the DNA. The sample records 200,000 to 250,000 clones, around nine tenths being singletons. The CDR3 runs 13 residues. Trimming left V 6 bases short and J 7 bases short, with 16 bases between. Germline CDR1 SGHTA, CDR2 FQGTGA.

V usage is TRBV7-3 and J usage is TRBJ2-7; TRBD1 might be the D (6 bases). What was sequenced was peripheral blood. The source is a man in his fifties or sixties who had recovered from COVID-19. CDR3 protein: CASSQGGQREQYF. The DNA for the CDR3 is TGTGCCAGCAGTCAAGGCGGACAGCGGGAGCAGTACTTC.